The source of this T cell receptor beta chain is a study of cytomegalovirus exposure and HLA in healthy donors. V shed 3 bases, J shed 5 bases, and the junction held 8 bases outside the gene matches. Germline-derived CDR1 and CDR2 are MDHEN and SYDVKM. The CDR3 has 16 residues. Primers for the PCR totalled 60 Vbeta and 13 Jbeta. Sequencing used immunoSEQ multiplex PCR; TCRdb keeps in-frame clones, though not all of them. This sample has about 82,000 clones, with approximately 81% found just once. The sample was PBMCs. The rearrangement links TRBV28 to TRBJ2-1, with TRBD2 identical over 9 bases. This receptor was taken from a woman aged 45 to 65 in good health and CMV-seropositive. CDR3 sequence: CASSFAGTSWNNEQFF. The DNA of the CDR3 is TGTGCCAGCAGTTTCGCCGGGACTAGCTGGAACAATGAGCAGTTCTTC. The variable domain in full, completed from reference TRBV28 and TRBJ2-1, reads DVKVTQSSRYLVKRTGEKVFLECVQDMDHENMFWYRQDPGLGLRLIYFSYDVKMKEKGDIPEGYSVSREKKERFSLILESASTNQTSMYLCASSFAGTSWNNEQFFGPGTRLTVL.